The rows below give T cell receptor beta chains drawn from one sample of a study of cytomegalovirus exposure and HLA in healthy donors. Repertoires were generated with immunoSEQ multiplex PCR, while TCRdb's copy carries only in-frame clones and drops some. Among 150,000 to 160,000 clones listed, 75% to 85% were seen once. Sequences were obtained from PBMCs. Receptor source: a middle-aged woman in good health and CMV-seropositive. CDR3s include the opening cysteine and the closing phenylalanine or tryptophan. D genes are given only for firm matches.

j_call,v_call,d_call,cdr3_aa
TRBJ2-1,TRBV19,TRBD2,CASSIVGLAGETEQFF
TRBJ2-1,TRBV9,NA,CASSEGGEGYNEQFF
TRBJ1-2,TRBV19,NA,CASSQPAGAGNYGYTF
TRBJ2-5,TRBV9,NA,CASSFLSTEVQETQYF
TRBJ2-7,TRBV19,TRBD2,CASSPTSGRAVEQYF
TRBJ1-3,TRBV28,NA,CAAHRRGAGNTIYF
TRBJ2-5,TRBV6-1,NA,CASSEERGETQYF
TRBJ2-2,TRBV30,NA,CASEYIQTTGELFF
TRBJ2-3,TRBV27,TRBD2,CASSLGGLAGGGTDTQYF
TRBJ1-4,TRBV11-2,NA,CASSLRPLRGTNEKLFF
TRBJ2-7,TRBV5-1,NA,CASSLTGQSQNYEQYF
TRBJ2-3,TRBV6-5,TRBD2,CASSYPLAGHTDTQYF
TRBJ2-5,TRBV11-3,TRBD2,CASSTQLSGNVEETQYF
TRBJ2-7,TRBV27,TRBD2,CASGLAGGYEQYF